The present T cell receptor beta chain was sequenced within a study of vaccination and CD4 T cells after COVID-19. In the study overall: Each person enrolled got two BNT162b2 or mRNA-1273 vaccine doses. Samples were taken after vaccination, a median of about 79 days after dose two, with a range of 14 to 241.

This CDR3 is built from 13 residues. In germline, CDR1 is MNHEY, CDR2 SMNVEV (reference sequence). Trimming took 4 bases from V and 10 from J, leaving 11 bases between them. At the Johns Hopkins FTIC core, DNA taken from cultured CD4+ T cells was sequenced by way of the Oncomine TCR Beta short-read assay. A single record per CDR3 protein comes from TCRdb applying MiXCR to the PCR reads. Of 10,000 to 15,000 distinct CDR3 sequences listed, about two thirds were seen once; the top ten hold more than 25%. The study, taken as a whole, reports: Early timepoints after natural infection were not analyzed in these convalescent patients.

Treatment given: approximately 9-day PBMC culture with coronavirus spike peptide pools or control peptides (ViraFEST assay). Comments on this clonotype: Its target is unknown.

The receptor's source is a human donor who had recovered from COVID-19. The chain combines TRBV27 with TRBJ1-6; D unclear. The sequencing sample was made of CD4+ T cells from blood, cultured in vitro. CDR3 DNA sequence: TGTGCCAGCAGTTGGAGGGAAGGCTCACCCCTCCACTTT. This codes for CASSWREGSPLHF.